This T cell receptor beta chain was obtained from a study of CD8+ T cells in alopecia areata. Across the study: Affected scalp percentage set treated patients' severity scores.

V was cut by 7 bases and J by 4 bases, with 16 bases left in between. The CDR3 is made up of 14 amino acids. The germline V gene has CDR1 LNHNV and CDR2 YYDKDF (reference sequence). Study-wide results and caveats: Tofacitinib did not eliminate many expanded lesional clones from scalp or blood.

The treatment here: oral pan-JAK inhibitor, 5-10 mg twice daily. Following RNA extraction, reverse transcription yielded cDNA that acted as the sequencing template. Sequencing was performed with immunoSEQ multiplex PCR; in TCRdb, only in-frame clones are kept and a portion is missing. The sample carries 180,000 or so clones, about 53% recorded once. Of note for this clone: Its target is unknown.

Material: CD8+ T cells sorted from blood, obtained at week 24, from a patient treated with tofacitinib. The chain joins TRBV15 to TRBJ1-1; TRBD1 is a possible D gene (5 bases). This clonotype was sampled from a human donor with alopecia areata. The CDR3 sequence: CATTVGPGGTEAFF. Here the CDR3 DNA reads TGTGCCACCACCGTGGGGCCTGGGGGCACTGAAGCTTTCTTT.